Listed here are 16 T cell receptor beta chains from one sample, sequenced in a study of T cell responses to AZD1222 COVID-19 vaccine. Repertoires were generated with immunoSEQ multiplex PCR, while TCRdb's copy carries only in-frame clones and drops some. The data contain 85,000 to 120,000 clones, 90% of them singletons. This material consisted of peripheral blood, taken on day 0 of AZD1222 vaccination. Receptors were obtained from an adult in good health.

The DNA of the CDR3 is TGTGCCAGCTCACCCAGGACAGACCTTCGTGGCACCGGGGAGCTGTTTTTT. Protein sequence: CASSPRTDLRGTGELFF. This sequence joins TRBV18 and TRBJ2-2, with a tentative D call TRBD1 (6 bases). The CDR3 extends over 17 amino acids. Trimming left V 3 bases short and J 4 bases short, with 18 bases between. Germline V gene lookup returns CDR1 KGHSH and CDR2 LQKENI.

The chain recombines TRBV30 with TRBJ1-6; D remains ambiguous. This CDR3 contains 15 residues. Germline values: CDR1 GTSNPN, CDR2 SVGIG (reference sequence). V was cut by 4 bases and J by 0 bases, with 10 bases left in between. The CDR3 nucleotides are TGTGCCTGGACTGAAGAGAGCTCCTATAATTCACCCCTCCACTTT. It codes for CAWTEESSYNSPLHF.

V and J are TRBV13 and TRBJ1-2, with 8 bases matching TRBD1. The V segment lost 7 bases and the J segment 6 bases; nucleotides outside the gene matches: 4. The CDR3 has 12 amino acids. Germline V gene lookup returns CDR1 PRHDT and CDR2 FYEKMQ (reference sequence). DNA for the CDR3: TGTGCCAGCACCCAGGGGGCGCATGGCTACACCTTC. Translation: CASTQGAHGYTF.

The rearrangement joins TRBV3-1 (or the pseudogene TRBV3-2) to TRBJ1-5; D gene uncertain. CDR1 is LGHDT, CDR2 YNNKEL, per germline (reference sequence). This CDR3 is built from 13 residues. The ends were cut back, 2 bases at V and 4 bases at J, with 6 bases in the middle. As DNA, the CDR3 is TGTGCCAGCAGCCAATTACAAAATCAGCCCCAGCATTTT. Its translation is CASSQLQNQPQHF.

This clone occurred once. The V gene is TRBV10-3, the J gene TRBJ2-6; D perhaps matches TRBD1 (6 bases). Germline V gene sequence: CDR1 ENHRY, CDR2 SYGVKD. This CDR3 region has 15 residues. Trimming cost V 2 bases and J 4 bases, with 9 bases left between them. CDR3 sequence: CAISETGNGANVLTF. CDR3 bases: TGTGCCATCAGTGAGACAGGGAACGGGGCCAACGTCCTGACTTTC.

The chain couples TRBV18 to TRBJ1-1; D is unclear. The CDR3 is 12 amino acids. Looked up from germline, CDR1 is KGHSH and CDR2 is LQKENI. V was clipped by 0 bases and J by 5 bases, with 4 bases between them. CDR3 in amino acids: CASSPPETEAFF. The DNA of the CDR3 is TGTGCCAGCTCACCACCGGAGACTGAAGCTTTCTTT.

The chain has TRBV10-3 and TRBJ2-3; no clear D gene. Trimming pared 10 bases from V and 0 bases from J, leaving 5 bases between. From germline, CDR1 is ENHRY and CDR2 SYGVKD. This CDR3 contains 11 residues. The CDR3 region is CATQSTDTQYF. CDR3 sequence (DNA): TGTGCCACCCAAAGCACAGATACGCAGTATTTT.

The rearrangement links TRBV7-9 to TRBJ2-3, with D maybe TRBD2 (6 bases). CDR1 and CDR2 (germline): SEHNR, FQNEAQ (reference sequence). This CDR3 has 12 amino acids. V lost 6 bases and J lost 5, with 9 bases in between. The DNA of the CDR3 is TGTGCCAGCAGGGGAGGCGGAGATACGCAGTATTTT. Translating gives CASRGGGDTQYF.

The chain recombines TRBV18 with TRBJ1-1; no definite D call. This CDR3 comprises 16 residues. Deletions cut 2 bases from V and 0 bases from J, with 13 bases between. The germline V gene has CDR1 KGHSH and CDR2 LQKENI. The CDR3 nucleotides are TGTGCCAGCTCACCAGGTTCAGGCTCCTTGAACACTGAAGCTTTCTTT. Its protein is CASSPGSGSLNTEAFF.

The chain recombines TRBV28 with TRBJ1-6; D is possibly TRBD1 (5 bases). V was trimmed by 6 bases and J by 9 bases, leaving 21 bases between them. The CDR3 totals 16 residues. Germline V gene lookup returns CDR1 MDHEN and CDR2 SYDVKM. This chain's CDR3 is CASRGEGGPVVSPLHF. CDR3 DNA sequence: TGTGCCAGCAGGGGGGAGGGAGGCCCCGTAGTTTCACCCCTCCACTTT. The full variable domain, with the rest looked up from reference TRBV28 and TRBJ1-6, is DVKVTQSSRYLVKRTGEKVFLECVQDMDHENMFWYRQDPGLGLRLIYFSYDVKMKEKGDIPEGYSVSREKKERFSLILESASTNQTSMYLCASRGEGGPVVSPLHFGNGTRLTVT.

The chain recombines TRBV11-2 with TRBJ2-1, with D perhaps TRBD2 (6 bases). Germline CDR1 is SGHAT and CDR2 is FQNNGV. Trimming shortened V by 5 bases and J by 10 bases, and 12 bases separated the two germline ends. The CDR3 has 12 amino acids. The CDR3 spells CASSQRVIEQFF. In DNA, the CDR3 is TGTGCCAGCAGCCAGCGGGTAATCGAGCAGTTCTTC.

The gene calls are TRBV18 and TRBJ2-1, with 14 nucleotides matching TRBD2. This CDR3 region has 16 residues. Germline V gene sequence: CDR1 KGHSH, CDR2 LQKENI. The ends lost 3 bases at V and 8 bases at J; junction bases unmatched: 6. The CDR3 DNA reads as TGTGCCAGCTCACCGGGACTAGCGGGAGTAGGGGATGAGCAGTTCTTC. Protein: CASSPGLAGVGDEQFF.

The chain links TRBV18 to TRBJ2-1, with 8 bases lining up with TRBD2. With 0 bases clipped from V and 3 bases from J, the junction kept 1 base outside the gene matches. Germline V gene lookup returns CDR1 KGHSH and CDR2 LQKENI. This CDR3 is 15 amino acids long. CDR3 region: CASSPPGLGYNEQFF. In nucleotides, the CDR3 is TGTGCCAGCTCACCACCGGGACTAGGCTACAATGAGCAGTTCTTC.

The J gene is TRBJ1-1, the V gene TRBV3-1 (or the pseudogene TRBV3-2); a weak D match, TRBD1 (5 bases). Germline lookup yields CDR1 LGHDT and CDR2 YNNKEL (reference sequence). Trimming took 0 bases from V and 0 from J, leaving 8 bases between them. The CDR3 runs 15 residues. In nucleotides, the CDR3 is TGTGCCAGCAGCCAAGATCCAGGGATGAACACTGAAGCTTTCTTT. Amino acid sequence: CASSQDPGMNTEAFF.

The chain combines TRBV11-3 with TRBJ2-1, with 7 bases matching TRBD2. V was pared by 5 bases and J by 8 bases, with 6 bases of the junction left unmatched. The CDR3 runs to 13 residues. Germline V gives CDR1 SGHNT, CDR2 YENEEA. Here the CDR3 reads CASSPFAGDEQFF. The CDR3 nucleotides read TGTGCCAGCAGCCCATTCGCGGGGGATGAGCAGTTCTTC. The full variable domain, its missing parts supplied by reference TRBV11-3 and TRBJ2-1, is EAGVVQSPRYKIIEKKQPVAFWCNPISGHNTLYWYLQNLGQGPELLIRYENEEAVDDSQLPKDRFSAERLKGVDSTLKIQPAELGDSAVYLCASSPFAGDEQFFGPGTRLTVL.

This chain links TRBV7-9 with TRBJ1-2; 7 bases agree with TRBD1. This CDR3 region has 13 residues. The junction had 5 bases not matched to a gene; V was cut back by 6 bases and J by 4 bases. The germline gives CDR1 SEHNR, CDR2 FQNEAQ (reference sequence). CDR3: CASSRDRVYGYTF. CDR3 sequence (DNA): TGTGCCAGCAGTCGCGACAGGGTCTATGGCTACACCTTC.